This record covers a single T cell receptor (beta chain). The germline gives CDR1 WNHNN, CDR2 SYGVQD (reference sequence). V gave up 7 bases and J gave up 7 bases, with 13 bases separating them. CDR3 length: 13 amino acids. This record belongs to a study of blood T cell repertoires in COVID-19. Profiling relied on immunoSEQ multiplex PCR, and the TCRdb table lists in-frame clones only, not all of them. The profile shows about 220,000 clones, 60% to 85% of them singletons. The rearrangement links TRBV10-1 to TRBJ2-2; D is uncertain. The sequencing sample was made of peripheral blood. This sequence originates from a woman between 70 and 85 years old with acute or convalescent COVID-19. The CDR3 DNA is TGCGCCAGCATGAGAGATAAAATCGGGGAGCTGTTTTTT. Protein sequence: CASMRDKIGELFF.